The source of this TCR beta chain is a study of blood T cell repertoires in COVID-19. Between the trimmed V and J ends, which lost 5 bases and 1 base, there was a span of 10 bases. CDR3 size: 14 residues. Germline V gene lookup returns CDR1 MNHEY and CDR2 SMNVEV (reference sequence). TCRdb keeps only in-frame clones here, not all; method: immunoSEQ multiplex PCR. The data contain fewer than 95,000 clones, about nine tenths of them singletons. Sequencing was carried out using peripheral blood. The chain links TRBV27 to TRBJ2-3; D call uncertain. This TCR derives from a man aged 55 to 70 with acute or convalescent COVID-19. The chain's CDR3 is CASSSLQGTDTQYF. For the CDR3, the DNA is TGTGCCAGCAGTAGTCTCCAGGGCACAGATACGCAGTATTTT.